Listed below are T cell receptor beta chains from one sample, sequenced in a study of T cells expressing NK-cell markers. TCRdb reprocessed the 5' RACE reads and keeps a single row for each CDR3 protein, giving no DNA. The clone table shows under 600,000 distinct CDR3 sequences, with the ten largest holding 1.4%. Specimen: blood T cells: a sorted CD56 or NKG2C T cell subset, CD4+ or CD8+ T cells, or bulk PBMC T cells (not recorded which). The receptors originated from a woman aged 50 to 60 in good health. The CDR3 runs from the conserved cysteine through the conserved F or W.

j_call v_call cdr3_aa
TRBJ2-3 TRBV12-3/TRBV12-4 CASTRGAGPTDTQYF
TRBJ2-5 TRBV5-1 CASSSGQGKGETQYF
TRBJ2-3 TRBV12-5 CASGPGLAGVDTQYF
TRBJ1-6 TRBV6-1 CASSEFDLRNSPLHF
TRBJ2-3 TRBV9 CASSVGTGGITDTQYF
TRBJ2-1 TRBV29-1 CSVDGDRLEGGSYNEQFF
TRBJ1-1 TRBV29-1 CSVPRTGGTEAFF
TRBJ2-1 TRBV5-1 CASSLVFGGRDTNEQFF
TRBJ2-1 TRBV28 CASSLGLEGSEQFF
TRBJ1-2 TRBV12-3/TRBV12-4 CASSLDVGGRGLGGYTF
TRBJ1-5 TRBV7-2 CASSLLGALNQPQHF
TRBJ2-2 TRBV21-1 CASTEETGELFF
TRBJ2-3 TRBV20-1 CSARRLTNTDTQYF
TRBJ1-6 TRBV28 CASSTDGLNSPLHF
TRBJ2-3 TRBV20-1 CSVPTSEAQYF
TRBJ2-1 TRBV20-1 CSARASGRAVEQFF
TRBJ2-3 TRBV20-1 CSAPNIGGTQYF
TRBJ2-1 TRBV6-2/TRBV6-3 CASSYSSGGEEFF
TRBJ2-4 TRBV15 CATSREQATDLAKNIQYF
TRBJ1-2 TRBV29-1 CSVEGVGLGLIYGYTF
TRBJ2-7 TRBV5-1 CASMPGTSSSYEQYF
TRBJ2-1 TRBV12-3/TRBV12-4 CASSSTGVGEQFF
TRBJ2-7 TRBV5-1 CASSLPVGGHVYEQYF
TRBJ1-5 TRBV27 CASSLFWDRGVDSNQPQHF
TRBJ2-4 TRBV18 CASSEARVLAKNIQYF
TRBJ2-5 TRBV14 CASSQDILGSQETQYF
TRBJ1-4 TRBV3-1 CASARDATNEKLFF
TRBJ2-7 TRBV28 CASTGLPGSYEQYF
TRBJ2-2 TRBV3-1 CASSQGVGGATGELFF